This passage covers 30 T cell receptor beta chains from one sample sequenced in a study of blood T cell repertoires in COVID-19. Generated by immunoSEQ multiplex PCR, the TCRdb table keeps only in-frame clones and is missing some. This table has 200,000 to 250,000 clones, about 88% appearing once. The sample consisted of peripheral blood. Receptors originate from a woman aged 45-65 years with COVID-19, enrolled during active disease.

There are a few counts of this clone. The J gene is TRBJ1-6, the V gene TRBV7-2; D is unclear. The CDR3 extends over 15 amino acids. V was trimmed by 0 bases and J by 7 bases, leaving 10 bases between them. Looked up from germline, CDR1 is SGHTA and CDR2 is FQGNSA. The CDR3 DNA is TGTGCCAGCAGCTTAGCAAAATCCGAGAATTCACCCCTCCACTTT. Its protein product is CASSLAKSENSPLHF.

CDR3 amino acids: CASSFGGGGRTDTQYF. The CDR3 bases are TGTGCCAGCAGTTTCGGCGGGGGGGGGCGCACAGATACGCAGTATTTT. V usage is TRBV28 and J usage is TRBJ2-3; 9 bases map to TRBD2. Germline CDR1 is MDHEN and CDR2 is SYDVKM. J lost 1 base, V lost 3 bases, and 5 bases had no gene match. The CDR3 covers 16 residues.

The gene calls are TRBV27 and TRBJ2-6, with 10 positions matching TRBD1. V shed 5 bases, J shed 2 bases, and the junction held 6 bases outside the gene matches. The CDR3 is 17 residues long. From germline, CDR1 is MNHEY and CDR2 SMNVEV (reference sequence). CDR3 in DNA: TGTGCCAGCAGTCCCGGGACAGGGGTTCCTGGGGCCAACGTCCTGACTTTC. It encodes CASSPGTGVPGANVLTF. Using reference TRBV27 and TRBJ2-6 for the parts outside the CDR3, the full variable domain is EAQVTQNPRYLITVTGKKLTVTCSQNMNHEYMSWYRQDPGLGLRQIYYSMNVEVTDKGDVPEGYKVSRKEKRNFPLILESPSPNQTSLYFCASSPGTGVPGANVLTFGAGSRLTVL.

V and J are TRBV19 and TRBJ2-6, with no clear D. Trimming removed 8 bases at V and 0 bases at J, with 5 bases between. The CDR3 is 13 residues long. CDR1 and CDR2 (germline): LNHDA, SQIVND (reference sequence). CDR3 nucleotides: TGTGCCAGTCTCTACTCTGGGGCCAACGTCCTGACTTTC. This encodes CASLYSGANVLTF.

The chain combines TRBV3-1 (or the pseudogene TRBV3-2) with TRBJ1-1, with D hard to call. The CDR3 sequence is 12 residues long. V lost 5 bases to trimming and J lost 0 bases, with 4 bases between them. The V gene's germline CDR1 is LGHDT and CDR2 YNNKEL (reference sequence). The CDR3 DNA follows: TGTGCCAGCAGCAACTTGAACACTGAAGCTTTCTTT. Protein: CASSNLNTEAFF.

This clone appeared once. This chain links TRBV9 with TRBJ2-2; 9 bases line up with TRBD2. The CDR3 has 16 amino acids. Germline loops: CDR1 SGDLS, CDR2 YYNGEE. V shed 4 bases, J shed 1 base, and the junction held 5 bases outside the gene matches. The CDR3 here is CASSSRLAENTGELFF. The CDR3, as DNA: TGTGCCAGCAGCTCTCGACTAGCGGAGAACACCGGGGAGCTGTTTTTT.

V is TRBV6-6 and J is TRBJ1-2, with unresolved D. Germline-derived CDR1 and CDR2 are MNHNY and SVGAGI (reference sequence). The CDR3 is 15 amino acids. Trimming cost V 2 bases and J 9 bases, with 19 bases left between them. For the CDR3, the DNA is TGTGCCAGCAGTTACGGATCGAATAGCCCGTGGAGCTACACCTTC. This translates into CASSYGSNSPWSYTF.

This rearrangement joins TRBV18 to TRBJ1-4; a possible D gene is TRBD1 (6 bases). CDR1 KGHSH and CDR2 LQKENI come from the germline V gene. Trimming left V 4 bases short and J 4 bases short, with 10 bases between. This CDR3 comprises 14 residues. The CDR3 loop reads CASSRQEINEKLFF. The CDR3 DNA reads TGTGCCAGCTCACGACAGGAGATTAATGAAAAACTGTTTTTT. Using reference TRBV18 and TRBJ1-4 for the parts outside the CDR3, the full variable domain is NAGVMQNPRHLVRRRGQEARLRCSPMKGHSHVYWYRQLPEEGLKFMVYLQKENIIDESGMPKERFSAEFPKEGPSILRIQQVVRGDSAAYFCASSRQEINEKLFFGSGTQLSVL.

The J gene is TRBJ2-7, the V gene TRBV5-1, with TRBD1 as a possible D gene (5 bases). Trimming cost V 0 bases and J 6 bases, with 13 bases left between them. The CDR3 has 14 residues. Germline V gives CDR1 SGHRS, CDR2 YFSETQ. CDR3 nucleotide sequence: TGCGCCAGCAGCTTGGAGTCAGGGCTAGGCGAGCAGTACTTC. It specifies CASSLESGLGEQYF.

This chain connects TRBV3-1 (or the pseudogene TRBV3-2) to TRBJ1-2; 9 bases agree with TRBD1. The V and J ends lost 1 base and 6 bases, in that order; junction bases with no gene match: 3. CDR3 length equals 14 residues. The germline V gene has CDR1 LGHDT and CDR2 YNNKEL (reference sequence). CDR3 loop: CASSQVTGGNGYTF. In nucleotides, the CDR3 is TGTGCCAGCAGCCAAGTGACAGGGGGAAATGGCTACACCTTC.

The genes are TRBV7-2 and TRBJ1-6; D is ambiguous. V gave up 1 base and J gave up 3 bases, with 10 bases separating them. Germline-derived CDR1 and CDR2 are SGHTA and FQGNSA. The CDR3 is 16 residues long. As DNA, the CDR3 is TGTGCCAGCAGCTTAGTAGCCGCCAGCTATAATTCACCCCTCCACTTT. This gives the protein CASSLVAASYNSPLHF.

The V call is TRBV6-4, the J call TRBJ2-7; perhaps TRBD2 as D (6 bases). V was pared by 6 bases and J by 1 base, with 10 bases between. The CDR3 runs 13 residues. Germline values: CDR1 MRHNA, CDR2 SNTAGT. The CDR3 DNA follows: TGTGCCAGCAGCGCTAGCGTTTCCTACGAGCAGTACGTC. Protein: CASSASVSYEQYV.

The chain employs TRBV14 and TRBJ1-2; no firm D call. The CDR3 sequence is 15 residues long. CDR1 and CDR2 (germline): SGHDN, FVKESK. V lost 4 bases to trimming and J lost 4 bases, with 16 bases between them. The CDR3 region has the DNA TGTGCCAGCAGCCCCCCTGCGGGTCAGATCTATGGCTACACCTTC. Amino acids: CASSPPAGQIYGYTF. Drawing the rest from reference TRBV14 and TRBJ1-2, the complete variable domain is EAGVTQFPSHSVIEKGQTVTLRCDPISGHDNLYWYRRVMGKEIKFLLHFVKESKQDESGMPNNRFLAERTGGTYSTLKVQPAELEDSGVYFCASSPPAGQIYGYTFGSGTRLTVV.

CDR3 coding DNA: TGTGCCACCAGCAGAGATGGACAGGGGAACTATGGCTACACCTTC. It yields the protein CATSRDGQGNYGYTF. This chain uses TRBV15 with TRBJ1-2, with 9 bases lining up with TRBD1. The CDR3 covers 15 residues. The V and J ends lost 0 bases and 2 bases, in that order; junction bases with no gene match: 1. Germline values: CDR1 LNHNV, CDR2 YYDKDF (reference sequence).

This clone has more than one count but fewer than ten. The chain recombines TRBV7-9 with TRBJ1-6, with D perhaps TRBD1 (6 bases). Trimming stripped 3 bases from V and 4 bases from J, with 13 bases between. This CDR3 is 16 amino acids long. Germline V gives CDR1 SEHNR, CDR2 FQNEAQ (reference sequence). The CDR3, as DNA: TGTGCCAGCAGCTTGCGACAGGCCAATTATAATTCACCCCTCCACTTT. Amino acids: CASSLRQANYNSPLHF.

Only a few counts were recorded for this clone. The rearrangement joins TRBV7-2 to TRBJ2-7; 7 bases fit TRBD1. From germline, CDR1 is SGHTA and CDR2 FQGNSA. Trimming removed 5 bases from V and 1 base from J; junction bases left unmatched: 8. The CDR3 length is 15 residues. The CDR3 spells CASSLTTGSSYEQYF. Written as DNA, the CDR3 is TGTGCCAGCAGCCTGACGACAGGGTCATCCTACGAGCAGTACTTC.

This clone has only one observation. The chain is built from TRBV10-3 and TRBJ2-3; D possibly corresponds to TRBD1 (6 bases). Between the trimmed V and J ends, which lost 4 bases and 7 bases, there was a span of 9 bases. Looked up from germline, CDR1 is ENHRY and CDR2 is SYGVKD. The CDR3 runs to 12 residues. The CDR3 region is CAISGGQNTQYF. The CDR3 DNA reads TGTGCCATCAGTGGGGGACAAAATACGCAGTATTTT.

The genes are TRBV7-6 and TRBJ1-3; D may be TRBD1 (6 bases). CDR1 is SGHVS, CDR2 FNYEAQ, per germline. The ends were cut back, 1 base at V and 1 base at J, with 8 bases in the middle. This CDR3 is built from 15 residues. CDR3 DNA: TGTGCCAGCAGCTTAGGGGACACGTCTGGAAACACCATATATTTT. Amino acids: CASSLGDTSGNTIYF.

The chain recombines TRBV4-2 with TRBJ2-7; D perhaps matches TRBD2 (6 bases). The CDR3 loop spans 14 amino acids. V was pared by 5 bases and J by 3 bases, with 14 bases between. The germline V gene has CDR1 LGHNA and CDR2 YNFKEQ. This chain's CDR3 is CASSVGTRHYEQYF. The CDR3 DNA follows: TGTGCCAGCAGCGTAGGGACTCGCCACTACGAGCAGTACTTC.

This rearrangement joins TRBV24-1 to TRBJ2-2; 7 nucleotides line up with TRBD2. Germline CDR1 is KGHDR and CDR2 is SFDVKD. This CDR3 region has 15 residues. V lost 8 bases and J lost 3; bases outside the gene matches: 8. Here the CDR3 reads CATNGGGVDTGELFF. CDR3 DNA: TGTGCCACCAATGGGGGGGGAGTGGACACCGGGGAGCTGTTTTTT.

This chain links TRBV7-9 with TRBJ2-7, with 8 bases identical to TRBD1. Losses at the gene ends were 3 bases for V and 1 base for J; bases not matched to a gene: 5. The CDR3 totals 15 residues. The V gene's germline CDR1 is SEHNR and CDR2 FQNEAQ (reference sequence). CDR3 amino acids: CASSFSTGVSYEQYF. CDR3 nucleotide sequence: TGTGCCAGCAGCTTTTCGACAGGGGTGTCCTACGAGCAGTACTTC.

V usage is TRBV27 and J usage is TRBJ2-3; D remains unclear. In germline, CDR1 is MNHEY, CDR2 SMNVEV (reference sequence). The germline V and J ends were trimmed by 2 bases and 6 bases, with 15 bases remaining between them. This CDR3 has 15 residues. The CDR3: CASSLTAGPPDTQYF. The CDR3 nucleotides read TGTGCCAGCAGTTTAACGGCAGGCCCCCCGGATACGCAGTATTTT.

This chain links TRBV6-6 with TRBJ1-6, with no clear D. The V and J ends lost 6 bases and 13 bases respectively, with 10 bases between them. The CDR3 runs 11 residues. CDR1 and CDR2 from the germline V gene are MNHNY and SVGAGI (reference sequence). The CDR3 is CASRTRNPLHF. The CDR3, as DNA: TGTGCCAGCAGAACCAGAAATCCCCTCCACTTT.

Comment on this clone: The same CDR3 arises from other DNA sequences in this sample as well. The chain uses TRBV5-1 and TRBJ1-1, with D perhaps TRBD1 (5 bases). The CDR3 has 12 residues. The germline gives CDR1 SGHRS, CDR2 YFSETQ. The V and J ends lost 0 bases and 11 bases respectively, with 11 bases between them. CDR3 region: CASSLAGVGAFF. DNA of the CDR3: TGCGCCAGCAGCTTGGCGGGGGTAGGGGCTTTCTTT.

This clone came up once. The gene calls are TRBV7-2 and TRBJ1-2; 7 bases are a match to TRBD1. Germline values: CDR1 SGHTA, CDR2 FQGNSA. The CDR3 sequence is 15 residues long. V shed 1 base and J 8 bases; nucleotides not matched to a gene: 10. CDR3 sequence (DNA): TGTGCCAGCAGCTTAGGAAGGGCAGGGGGGAGAGGCTACACCTTC. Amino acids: CASSLGRAGGRGYTF.

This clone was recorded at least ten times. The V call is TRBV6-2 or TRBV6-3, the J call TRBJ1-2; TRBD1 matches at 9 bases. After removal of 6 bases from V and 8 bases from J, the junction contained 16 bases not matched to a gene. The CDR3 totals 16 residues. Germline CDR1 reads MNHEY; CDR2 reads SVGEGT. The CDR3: CASSPTSRGTGNGYTF. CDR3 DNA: TGTGCCAGCAGCCCTACCAGCCGCGGGACAGGGAACGGCTACACCTTC.

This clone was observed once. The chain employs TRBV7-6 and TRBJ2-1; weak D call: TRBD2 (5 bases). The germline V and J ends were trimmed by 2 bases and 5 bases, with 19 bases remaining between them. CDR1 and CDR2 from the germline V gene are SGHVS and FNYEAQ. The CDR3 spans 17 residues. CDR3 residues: CASSLIVLGPRNNEQFF. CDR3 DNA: TGTGCCAGCAGCTTAATTGTACTAGGCCCTCGGAACAATGAGCAGTTCTTC.

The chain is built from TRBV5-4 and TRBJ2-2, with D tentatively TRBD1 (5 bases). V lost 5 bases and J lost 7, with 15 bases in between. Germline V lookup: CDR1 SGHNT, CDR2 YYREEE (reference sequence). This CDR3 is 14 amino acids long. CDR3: CASRPFGAGGELFF. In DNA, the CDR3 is TGTGCCAGCAGGCCCTTTGGGGCCGGCGGGGAGCTGTTTTTT.

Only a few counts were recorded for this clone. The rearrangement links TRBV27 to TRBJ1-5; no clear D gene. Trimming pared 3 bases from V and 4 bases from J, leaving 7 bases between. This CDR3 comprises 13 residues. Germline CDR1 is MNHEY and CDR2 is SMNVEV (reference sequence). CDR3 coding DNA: TGTGCCAGCAGTTTGAGAGGGAATCAGCCCCAGCATTTT. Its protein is CASSLRGNQPQHF.

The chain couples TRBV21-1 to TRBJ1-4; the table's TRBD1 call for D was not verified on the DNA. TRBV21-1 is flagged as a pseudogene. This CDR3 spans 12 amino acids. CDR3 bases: TGTGCCAACTCCGACAGAGGCGGAAAACTGTTTTTT. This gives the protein CANSDRGGKLFF.